These 7 T cell receptor beta chains came from one sample sequenced in a study of control samples from healthy donors and cancer patients. Assay used: immunoSEQ multiplex PCR; TCRdb lists only in-frame clones, some missing. The sample lists approximately 110,000 clones, approximately 90% occurring once. The sequenced sample consisted of blood. These receptors were collected from a woman under 30 in good health.

This clone was recorded a few times. The genes are TRBV6-2 or TRBV6-3 and TRBJ1-1; the D is unclear. Trimming removed 2 bases from V and 4 bases from J, with 8 bases in between. Germline V gene lookup returns CDR1 MNHEY and CDR2 SVGEGT. The CDR3 runs 13 residues. The chain's CDR3 is CASSYKSSTEAFF. The CDR3 DNA is TGTGCCAGCAGTTACAAGTCGAGCACTGAAGCTTTCTTT.

Notes on this clone: The same CDR3 also results from other DNA sequences found in this sample. The CDR3 here is CASSLGLTGANVLTF. DNA of the CDR3: TGTGCCAGCAGCTTAGGACTGACTGGGGCCAACGTCCTGACTTTC. J is TRBJ2-6 and V is TRBV7-9; no reliable D call. Germline V gene lookup returns CDR1 SEHNR and CDR2 FQNEAQ (reference sequence). V lost 1 base and J lost 2, with 6 bases in between. This CDR3 region has 15 residues.

The chain couples TRBV12-3 or TRBV12-4 to TRBJ1-1; no reliable D call. The CDR3 consists of 12 residues. Trimming removed 7 bases from V and 1 base from J, with 7 bases in between. The CDR3 region has the DNA TGTGCCAGCAACCGGTGGAACACTGAAGCTTTCTTT. It is translated as CASNRWNTEAFF.

V usage is TRBV19 and J usage is TRBJ2-5; the match to TRBD2 covers 9 bases. The CDR3 contains 16 residues. Germline CDR1 reads LNHDA; CDR2 reads SQIVND (reference sequence). The V and J ends lost 4 bases and 4 bases, in that order; junction bases with no gene match: 10. The CDR3 region has the DNA TGTGCCAGTAGTACCGGACTAGCGAGGCGGGGAGAGACCCAGTACTTC. Translating it yields CASSTGLARRGETQYF. The full variable domain, with the rest looked up from reference TRBV19 and TRBJ2-5, is DGGITQSPKYLFRKEGQNVTLSCEQNLNHDAMYWYRQDPGQGLRLIYYSQIVNDFQKGDIAEGYSVSREKKESFPLTVTSAQKNPTAFYLCASSTGLARRGETQYFGPGTRLLVL.

The gene calls are TRBV9 and TRBJ2-5, with D possibly matching TRBD2 (6 bases). CDR1 and CDR2 from the germline V gene are SGDLS and YYNGEE. Trimming stripped 2 bases from V and 5 bases from J, with 13 bases between. The CDR3 runs 14 residues. The CDR3 sequence: CASSVTSTGETQYF. The CDR3 DNA reads as TGTGCCAGCAGCGTTACTAGCACGGGCGAGACCCAGTACTTC.

The chain carries TRBV6-2 or TRBV6-3 and TRBJ2-7, with D tentatively TRBD1 (7 bases). CDR1 is MNHEY, CDR2 SVGEGT, per germline. This CDR3 contains 14 residues. The germline V and J ends were trimmed by 2 bases and 7 bases, with 15 bases remaining between them. CDR3 sequence: CASSYEGASDEQYF. In DNA, the CDR3 is TGTGCCAGCAGTTACGAGGGGGCTAGCGATGAGCAGTACTTC.

V usage is TRBV24-1 and J usage is TRBJ1-2, with D hard to call. From germline, CDR1 is KGHDR and CDR2 SFDVKD. Deletions cut 3 bases from V and 8 bases from J, with 12 bases between. This CDR3 contains 13 residues. The CDR3 nucleotides are TGTGCCACCAGTGATCCGGGTTTCGGGGGCTACACCTTC. Its translation: CATSDPGFGGYTF.